A selection of T cell receptor beta chains follows, all from one sample in a study of T cell changes during pregnancy in multiple sclerosis. Measured with immunoSEQ multiplex PCR; TCRdb has only the in-frame clones, and not every one. The data hold tens of thousands of clones, with 92% observed a single time. The sample was peripheral blood, taken before pregnancy. These receptors were obtained from a female donor with multiple sclerosis, enrolled in a pregnancy study. Each CDR3 is given without its conserved first and last residue. Clone size is shown for a subset of rows, as once, few, many or a class of expanded clone.

clone_size	j_call	v_call	cdr3_aa
NA	TRBJ2-3	TRBV19	ASSIVETDTQY
NA	TRBJ1-2	TRBV7-2	ASSLGPGYT
NA	TRBJ1-1	TRBV19	ASSIVGSEAF
NA	TRBJ1-1	TRBV28	ASSLRTEAF
NA	TRBJ2-2	TRBV6-5	ASSYAGTGDTGELF
NA	TRBJ1-1	TRBV15	ATSRDQQGDTEAF
NA	TRBJ1-1	TRBV9	ASSVAPGLRGGGTEAF
NA	TRBJ2-6	TRBV18	ASSLRSGANVLT
NA	TRBJ1-2	TRBV19	ASSIGGQVRGYT
NA	TRBJ2-2	TRBV25-1	ASSDNQGTGELF
NA	TRBJ2-3	TRBV5-1	ASSSSLSSGTADTQY
NA	TRBJ2-7	TRBV7-8	ASSLGGTSGIPYEQY
NA	TRBJ2-7	TRBV7-9	ASSLRGSDEQY
NA	TRBJ2-7	TRBV11-1	ASSPTNYEQY
NA	TRBJ2-1	TRBV2	ASRGGVLYNEQF
NA	TRBJ2-1	TRBV20-1	SATTSSLRF
NA	TRBJ1-5	TRBV7-8	ASSHHRTVSNQPQH
NA	TRBJ2-1	TRBV10-3	ATWDRGNEQF
NA	TRBJ2-4	TRBV19	ASGLAGGIQY
NA	TRBJ1-5	TRBV5-1	ASSLGQNQPQH
NA	TRBJ1-2	TRBV19	ASRDRGAYGYT
NA	TRBJ1-2	TRBV4-1	ASSQGPTSNRYYGYT
few	TRBJ2-1	TRBV5-4	ASSFGGSDNEQF
NA	TRBJ2-3	TRBV7-6	ASSNALADSTDTQY